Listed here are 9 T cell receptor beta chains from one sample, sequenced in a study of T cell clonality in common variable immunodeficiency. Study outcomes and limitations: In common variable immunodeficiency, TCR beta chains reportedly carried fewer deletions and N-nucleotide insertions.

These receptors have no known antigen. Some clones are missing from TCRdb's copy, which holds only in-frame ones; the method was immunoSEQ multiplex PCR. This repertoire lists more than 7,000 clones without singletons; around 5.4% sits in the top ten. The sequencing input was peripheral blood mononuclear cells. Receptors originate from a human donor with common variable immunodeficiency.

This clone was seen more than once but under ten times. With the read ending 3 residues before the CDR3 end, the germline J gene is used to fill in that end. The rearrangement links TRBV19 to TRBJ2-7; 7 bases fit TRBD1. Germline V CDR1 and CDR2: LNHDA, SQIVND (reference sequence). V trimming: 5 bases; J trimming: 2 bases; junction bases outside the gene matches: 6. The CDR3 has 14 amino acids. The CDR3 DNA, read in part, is TGTGCCAGTAGTTCAACAGGGGTCCCCTACGAG. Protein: CASSSTGVPYE. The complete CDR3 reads CASSSTGVPYEQYF.

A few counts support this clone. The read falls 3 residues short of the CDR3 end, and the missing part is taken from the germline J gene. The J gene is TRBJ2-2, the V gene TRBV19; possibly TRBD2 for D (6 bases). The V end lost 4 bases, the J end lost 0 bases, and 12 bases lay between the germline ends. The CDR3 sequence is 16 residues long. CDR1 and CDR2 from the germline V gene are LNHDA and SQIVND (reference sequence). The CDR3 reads CASSTASDPNTGELFF. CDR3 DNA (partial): TGTGCCAGTAGTACCGCTAGCGACCCGAACACCGGGGAG. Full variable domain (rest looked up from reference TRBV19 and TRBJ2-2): DGGITQSPKYLFRKEGQNVTLSCEQNLNHDAMYWYRQDPGQGLRLIYYSQIVNDFQKGDIAEGYSVSREKKESFPLTVTSAQKNPTAFYLCASSTASDPNTGELFFGEGSRLTVL.

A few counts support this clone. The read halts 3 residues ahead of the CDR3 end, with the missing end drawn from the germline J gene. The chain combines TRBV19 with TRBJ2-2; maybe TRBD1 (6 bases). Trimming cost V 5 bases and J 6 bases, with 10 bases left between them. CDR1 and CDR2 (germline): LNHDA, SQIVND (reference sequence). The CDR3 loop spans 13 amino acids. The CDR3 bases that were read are TGTGCCAGTAGTTCACAGGGTGCCGGGGAG. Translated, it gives CASSSQGAGE. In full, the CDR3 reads CASSSQGAGELFF.

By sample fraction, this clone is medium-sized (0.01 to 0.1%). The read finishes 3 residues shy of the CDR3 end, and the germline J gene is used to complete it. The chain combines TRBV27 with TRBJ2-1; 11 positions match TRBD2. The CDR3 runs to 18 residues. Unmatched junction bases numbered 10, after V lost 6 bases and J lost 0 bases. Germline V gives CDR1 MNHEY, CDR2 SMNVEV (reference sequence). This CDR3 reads CASRGSGTSGSSYNEQFF. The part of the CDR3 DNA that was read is TGTGCCAGCAGGGGGTCCGGGACTAGCGGAAGCTCCTACAATGAG.

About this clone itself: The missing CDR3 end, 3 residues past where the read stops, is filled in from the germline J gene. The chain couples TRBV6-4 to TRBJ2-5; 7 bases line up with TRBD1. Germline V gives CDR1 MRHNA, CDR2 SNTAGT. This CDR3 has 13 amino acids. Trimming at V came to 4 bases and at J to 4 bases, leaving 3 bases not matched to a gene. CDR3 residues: CASSGNRGETQYF. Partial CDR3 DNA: TGTGCCAGCAGTGGTAACAGGGGAGAGACC.

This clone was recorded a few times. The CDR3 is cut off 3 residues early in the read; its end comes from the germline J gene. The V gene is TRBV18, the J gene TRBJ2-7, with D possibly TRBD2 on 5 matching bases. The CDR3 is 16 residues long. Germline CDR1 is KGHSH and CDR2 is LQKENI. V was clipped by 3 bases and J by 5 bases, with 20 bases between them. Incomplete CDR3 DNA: TGTGCCAGCTCACCTATCTACACGCCCACCGGGGACGAG. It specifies CASSPIYTPTGDE. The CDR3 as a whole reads CASSPIYTPTGDEQYF.

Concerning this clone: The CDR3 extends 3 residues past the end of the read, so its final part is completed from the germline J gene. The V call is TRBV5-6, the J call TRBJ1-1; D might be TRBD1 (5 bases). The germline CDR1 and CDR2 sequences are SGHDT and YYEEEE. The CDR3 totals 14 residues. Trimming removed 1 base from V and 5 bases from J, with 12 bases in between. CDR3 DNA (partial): TGTGCCAGCAGCTTGACGGGGCGGGGTACTGAA. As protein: CASSLTGRGTE. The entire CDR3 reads CASSLTGRGTEAFF. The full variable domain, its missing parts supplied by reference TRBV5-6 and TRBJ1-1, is DAGVTQSPTHLIKTRGQQVTLRCSPKSGHDTVSWYQQALGQGPQFIFQYYEEEERQRGNFPDRFSGHQFPNYSSELNVNALLLGDSALYLCASSLTGRGTEAFFGQGTRLTVV.

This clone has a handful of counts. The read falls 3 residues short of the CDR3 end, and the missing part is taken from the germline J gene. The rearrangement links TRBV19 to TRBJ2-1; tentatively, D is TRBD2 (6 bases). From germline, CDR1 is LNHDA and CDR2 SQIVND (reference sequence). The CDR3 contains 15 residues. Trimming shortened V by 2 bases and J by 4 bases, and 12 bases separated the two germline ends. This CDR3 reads CASSITAGFYNEQFF. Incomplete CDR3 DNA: TGTGCCAGTAGTATAACTGCGGGATTTTACAATGAG.

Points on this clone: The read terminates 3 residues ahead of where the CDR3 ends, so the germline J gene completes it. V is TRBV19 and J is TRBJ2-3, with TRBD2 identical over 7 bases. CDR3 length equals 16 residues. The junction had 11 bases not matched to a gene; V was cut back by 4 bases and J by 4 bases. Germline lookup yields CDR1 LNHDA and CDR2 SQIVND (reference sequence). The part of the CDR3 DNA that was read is TGTGCCAGTAGTACGGGGGTAGGCGGGAGCTCAGATACG. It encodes CASSTGVGGSSDT. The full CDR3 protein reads CASSTGVGGSSDTQYF.